This T cell receptor (beta chain) derives from a study of T-cell reconstitution after alpha-beta-depleted transplantation in children. TCRbeta library construction was performed incorporating unique molecular identifiers. TCRdb fed the PCR reads into MiXCR, producing one record per CDR3 protein. Of about 980,000 distinct CDR3 sequences in the sample, about 26% were seen once. The CDR3 has 15 amino acids. The germline V gene encodes CDR1 SGHRS and CDR2 YFSETQ. V lost 2 bases, J lost 6 bases, and 15 bases lay in between. The receptor was derived from a boy less than two years old who had a stem cell transplant for SCID, so the T cells may come from the graft donor. This specimen consisted of PBMCs, mostly from graft donor cells, obtained 360 days after TCRalphabeta/CD19-depleted stem cell transplant. This rearrangement joins TRBV5-1 to TRBJ2-1, with D perhaps matching TRBD2 (5 bases). The CDR3 spells CASSFETTNFNEQFF. Written as DNA, the CDR3 is TGCGCCAGCAGCTTCGAGACTACAAACTTCAATGAGCAGTTCTTC. Looking up the rest from reference TRBV5-1 and TRBJ2-1 gives the full variable domain: KAGVTQTPRYLIKTRGQQVTLSCSPISGHRSVSWYQQTPGQGLQFLFEYFSETQRNKGNFPGRFSGRQFSNSRSEMNVSTLELGDSALYLCASSFETTNFNEQFFGPGTRLTVL.